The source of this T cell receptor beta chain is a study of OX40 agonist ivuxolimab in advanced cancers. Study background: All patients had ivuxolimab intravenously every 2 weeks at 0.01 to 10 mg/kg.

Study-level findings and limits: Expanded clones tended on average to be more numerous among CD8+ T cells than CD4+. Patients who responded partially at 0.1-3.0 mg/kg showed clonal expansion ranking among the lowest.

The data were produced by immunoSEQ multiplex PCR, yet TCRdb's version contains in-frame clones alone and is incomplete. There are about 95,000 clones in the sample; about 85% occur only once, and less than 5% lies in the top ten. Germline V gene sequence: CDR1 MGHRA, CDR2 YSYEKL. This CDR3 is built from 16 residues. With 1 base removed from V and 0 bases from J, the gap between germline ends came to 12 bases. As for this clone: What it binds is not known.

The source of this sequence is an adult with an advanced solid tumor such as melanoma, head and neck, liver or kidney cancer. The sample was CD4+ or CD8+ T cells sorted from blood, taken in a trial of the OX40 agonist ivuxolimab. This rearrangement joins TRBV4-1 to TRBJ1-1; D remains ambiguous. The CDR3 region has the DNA TGCGCCAGCAGCCAAGGCCCTCCGTCCATGAACACTGAAGCTTTCTTT. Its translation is CASSQGPPSMNTEAFF.